This T cell receptor beta chain was sequenced during a study of blood T cells in healthy people across ages. Study context: Template switching caught about one barcoded beta molecule for each two T cells.

Caucasian individuals from Russia who were healthy and aged 6 to 90 acted as donors. The authors ran a second PCR of roughly 6 to 12 cycles using a sample-barcoded 5' primer and a J-beta primer mix. Each CDR3 protein is one row after TCRdb ran MiXCR on the 5' RACE reads. The sample records roughly 1,000,000 distinct CDR3 sequences, roughly a quarter being singletons. These sequences were also reported in another study, on T cells of mothers and their children. Per that study: For each mother, over 9.5 million TCR beta CDR3 reads were obtained, and for each child, some 3 million. Researchers report slightly higher, though non-significant, overlap in related mother-child pairs than in unrelated pairs.

The material sequenced was blood. This sequence originates from a girl aged 2-10 years in good health.

CDR3 sequence: CASSYGLAGVDEQYF. CDR3 sequence (DNA): TGTGCCAGCAGTTATGGACTAGCGGGAGTTGATGAGCAGTACTTC. This chain uses TRBV6-6 with TRBJ2-7; 13 bases agree with TRBD2. Germline V CDR1 and CDR2: MNHNY, SVGAGI (reference sequence). The trim removed 3 bases at V and 7 bases at J, leaving 6 bases unmatched. This CDR3 is 15 amino acids long.